These 10 T cell receptor beta chains were sequenced from one sample in a study of T cells in Graves' hyperthyroidism and ophthalmopathy. Amplified TCR beta CDR3 regions came from RNA transcripts. The study used the HTBI primer set for a first-round RT-PCR of the TCR CDR3. Each CDR3 protein gets one entry after TCRdb re-called the multiplex PCR reads with MiXCR. This table has 560,000 or so distinct CDR3 sequences, around 20% appearing once. The sequencing sample was made of blood. The receptors derive from a man aged 35 to 55 with Graves' ophthalmopathy.

This clonotype was counted only a few times. V usage is TRBV29-1 and J usage is TRBJ2-3; TRBD1 matches at 10 bases. Germline V gene lookup returns CDR1 SQVTM and CDR2 ANQGSEA. V trimming: 6 bases; J trimming: 5 bases; junction bases outside the gene matches: 2. The CDR3 is 12 residues long. The CDR3 region is CSVGDRGDTQYF. The CDR3 DNA reads TGCAGCGTAGGGGACAGGGGAGATACGCAGTATTTT.

This clonotype was counted ten times or more. The chain has TRBV2 and TRBJ2-2; D might be TRBD1 (6 bases). Trimming shortened V by 6 bases and J by 0 bases, and 11 bases separated the two germline ends. The CDR3 spans 15 residues. Germline V lookup: CDR1 SNHLY, CDR2 FYNNEI. CDR3 amino acids: CASRETGTNTGELFF. For the CDR3, the DNA is TGTGCCAGCAGGGAGACAGGCACGAACACCGGGGAGCTGTTTTTT.

The gene calls are TRBV2 and TRBJ2-7, with 9 nucleotides matching TRBD2. The CDR3 has 18 amino acids. The ends lost 0 bases at V and 7 bases at J; junction bases unmatched: 16. Looked up from germline, CDR1 is SNHLY and CDR2 is FYNNEI. The CDR3 spells CASSEAGSGAGGVREQYF. The CDR3 nucleotides read TGTGCCAGCAGTGAAGCAGGGTCAGGAGCGGGGGGAGTGCGGGAGCAGTACTTC. The full variable domain, rest sourced from reference TRBV2 and TRBJ2-7, is EPEVTQTPSHQVTQMGQEVILRCVPISNHLYFYWYRQILGQKVEFLVSFYNNEISEKSEIFDDQFSVERPDGSNFTLKIRSTKLEDSAMYFCASSEAGSGAGGVREQYFGPGTRLTVT.

This clonotype showed up just a few times. V is TRBV19 and J is TRBJ1-1; D gene unclear. V dropped 11 bases and J dropped 4 bases, with 14 bases sitting between them. The CDR3 runs to 12 residues. Germline CDR1 LNHDA, CDR2 SQIVND (reference sequence). The DNA for the CDR3 is TGTGCCGGAGGTAACGGGGTCACTGAAGCTTTCTTT. It translates to CAGGNGVTEAFF.

This clonotype was counted a few times. This rearrangement joins TRBV25-1 to TRBJ1-1, with a weak D call TRBD1 (5 bases). The CDR3 is 15 amino acids. CDR1 is MGHDK, CDR2 SYGVNS, per germline. The ends were cut back, 6 bases at V and 5 bases at J, with 19 bases in the middle. The CDR3 DNA sequence: TGTGCCAGCAGGCCCCTCGGGGCCCACGGGACTGAAGCTTTCTTT. Its translation is CASRPLGAHGTEAFF.

In this sample, this clonotype turned up many times. Sequence at one end of the junction differs from germline and may be a read error. This chain uses TRBV7-2 with TRBJ2-5; 9 bases line up with TRBD2. In germline, CDR1 is SGHTA, CDR2 FQGNSA. The length of the CDR3 is 13 residues. The CDR3 coding sequence is TGTGCCAGCAGTTTAGCGGGAGCAGAGACCCAGTACTTC. Encoded protein: CASSLAGAETQYF.

This clonotype was seen repeatedly, ten times or more. The chain joins TRBV28 to TRBJ2-3; D could derive from TRBD1 or TRBD2 (5 bases each). Germline CDR1 reads MDHEN; CDR2 reads SYDVKM. CDR3 length: 15 residues. The germline V and J ends were trimmed by 2 bases and 5 bases, with 14 bases remaining between them. CDR3 loop: CASSLHGTPRDTQYF. CDR3 DNA sequence: TGTGCCAGCAGTTTACACGGGACCCCGCGAGATACGCAGTATTTT.

The table lists this clonotype with a few counts. This sequence joins TRBV27 and TRBJ2-2; TRBD1 matches at 8 bases. This CDR3 spans 18 amino acids. Trimming cost V 7 bases and J 2 bases; bases outside gene matches: 15. The germline V gene encodes CDR1 MNHEY and CDR2 SMNVEV (reference sequence). The CDR3 nucleotides are TGTGCCAGCACCATTTGGACCCTCAGGGGGCCTAACACCGGGGAGCTGTTTTTT. Translating it yields CASTIWTLRGPNTGELFF.

This sequence joins TRBV18 and TRBJ2-3, with D possibly being TRBD1 (5 bases). CDR3 length: 15 amino acids. The germline CDR1 and CDR2 sequences are KGHSH and LQKENI. V gave up 6 bases and J gave up 0 bases, with 13 bases separating them. The CDR3 is CASSPDSFSTDTQYF. Written as DNA, the CDR3 is TGTGCCAGCTCGCCAGACAGCTTCAGCACAGATACGCAGTATTTT.

This chain links TRBV27 with TRBJ2-1, with 16 bases fitting TRBD2. The CDR3 loop spans 17 amino acids. In germline, CDR1 is MNHEY, CDR2 SMNVEV (reference sequence). The J segment lost 1 base and the V segment lost 7 bases, leaving 4 bases of the junction unmatched. This chain's CDR3 is CASNLGLAGGSYNEQFF. The DNA of the CDR3 is TGTGCCAGCAACCTGGGACTAGCGGGAGGGTCCTACAATGAGCAGTTCTTC.